This TCR beta chain originates from a study of shared clonotypes between healthy human individuals. This CDR3 has 14 amino acids. Per the germline V gene, CDR1 is MGHDK and CDR2 is SYGVNS. V lost 6 bases and J 0 bases, leaving 11 bases between the germline ends. The method was immunoSEQ multiplex PCR; TCRdb's version includes in-frame clones alone and lacks a portion of them. Of a few million clones detected, around nine tenths appear once; the ten largest clones hold over 0.12%. This sequence joins TRBV25-1 and TRBJ1-1; D uncertain. The source material was naive CD4+ T cells sorted from blood. Subset given: CD45RA+ positively selected. The sequence was obtained from a man aged 18 to 35 in good health. CDR3 sequence reads: CASRFTGLNTEAFF. The DNA for the CDR3 is TGTGCCAGCAGATTCACTGGGCTGAACACTGAAGCTTTCTTT.